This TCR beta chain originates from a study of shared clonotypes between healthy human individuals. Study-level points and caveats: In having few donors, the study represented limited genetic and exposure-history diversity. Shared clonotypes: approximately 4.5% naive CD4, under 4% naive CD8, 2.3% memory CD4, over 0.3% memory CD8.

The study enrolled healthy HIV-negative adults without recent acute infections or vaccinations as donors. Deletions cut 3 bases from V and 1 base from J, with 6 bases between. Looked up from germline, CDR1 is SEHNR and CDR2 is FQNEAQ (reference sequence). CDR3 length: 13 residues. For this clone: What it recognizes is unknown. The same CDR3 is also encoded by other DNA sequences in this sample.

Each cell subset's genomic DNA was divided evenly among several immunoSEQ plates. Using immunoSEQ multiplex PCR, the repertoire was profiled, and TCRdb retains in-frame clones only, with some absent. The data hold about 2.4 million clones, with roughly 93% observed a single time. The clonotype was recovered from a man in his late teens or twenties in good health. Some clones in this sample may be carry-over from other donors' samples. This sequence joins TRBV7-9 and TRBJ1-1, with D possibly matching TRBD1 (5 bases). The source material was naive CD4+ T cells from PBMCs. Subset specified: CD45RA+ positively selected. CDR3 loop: CASSLRGNTEAFF. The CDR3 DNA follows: TGTGCCAGCAGCTTGAGGGGGAACACTGAAGCTTTCTTT.